The source of this T cell receptor beta chain is a study of blood T cells in healthy people across ages. A second about 6 to 11 cycle PCR used barcoded and J-beta primers. All samples yielded 2.5 million or more CDR3-containing paired-end reads. TCRdb analysed the 5' RACE reads with MiXCR anew, one entry per CDR3 protein. The data contain approximately 810,000 distinct CDR3 sequences, under 30% of them singletons. Extracted total RNA amounted to at least 6 micrograms for each sample. At least ten counts were recorded for this clonotype. What it recognizes is unknown. Points from the study as a whole: Long-lived and aged donors differed, with more naive CD4+ cells and higher diversity in the long-lived. Higher naive T cell percentage went strongly together with higher TCR beta diversity.

Sequenced input: blood. The TCR was taken from a woman of 80 years or more in good health.

DNA of the CDR3: TGTGCCATCAGTGAGTCGACTGGGGGTGAGCAGTTCTTC. Encoded protein: CAISESTGGEQFF. The genes are TRBV10-3 and TRBJ2-1; D possibly uses TRBD1 or TRBD2 (5 bases each). The CDR3 consists of 13 residues. Trimming stripped 0 bases from V and 9 bases from J, with 9 bases between. Germline loops: CDR1 ENHRY, CDR2 SYGVKD.